A selection of T cell receptor beta chains follows, all from one sample in a study of monozygotic twins with inflammatory bowel disease. TCRdb reprocessed the 5' RACE reads; each CDR3 protein has one entry and no DNA is given. This repertoire includes about 300,000 distinct CDR3 sequences. Sequencing was carried out using blood. The origin of the receptors is a human donor with ulcerative colitis or Crohn's disease, or a healthy co-twin of an affected twin (not recorded which). CDR3s include the opening cysteine and the closing phenylalanine or tryptophan. Each record gives: J gene, CDR3 length, V gene, CDR3 protein.

TRBJ2-3 | 16 | TRBV7-9 | CASSPQRFFSTDTQYF
TRBJ2-2 | 12 | TRBV15 | CATSRDHGELFF
TRBJ2-7 | 17 | TRBV20-1 | CSAEFPLPGVYSYEQYF
TRBJ2-7 | 15 | TRBV6-2/TRBV6-3 | CASSRKGTVSYEQYF
TRBJ2-4 | 12 | TRBV27 | CASSTHWGMQYF
TRBJ2-3 | 19 | TRBV24-1 | CATSDLRGGGAVGTDTQYF
TRBJ2-2 | 16 | TRBV6-1 | CASSDGSGRNTGELFF
TRBJ2-7 | 14 | TRBV27 | CASSTRQGIYEQYF
TRBJ1-2 | 18 | TRBV20-1 | CSARDLRTGTPLIYGYTF
TRBJ2-7 | 15 | TRBV7-2 | CASSLNGRQSYEQYF
TRBJ1-1 | 14 | TRBV29-1 | CSVELTGGGTEAFF
TRBJ1-5 | 14 | TRBV7-9 | CASSQGGRNQPQHF
TRBJ1-5 | 15 | TRBV20-1 | CSASSRERVGQPQHF
TRBJ1-5 | 16 | TRBV5-6 | CATKEDRGISNQPQHF
TRBJ2-7 | 14 | TRBV5-1 | CASSQMGAPYEQYF
TRBJ2-2 | 15 | TRBV6-1 | CASRIYTSGTRELFF
TRBJ2-1 | 15 | TRBV20-1 | CSAISGGANFNEQFF